The next 7 T cell receptor beta chains were all read from a single sample in a study of shared clonotypes between healthy human individuals. Some clones are missing from TCRdb's copy, which holds only in-frame ones; the method was immunoSEQ multiplex PCR. The table has almost 700,000 clones, around 92% seen once. Positively selected for CCR7, the CD45RO-negative cells used as naive CD8 cells excluded terminally differentiated effector memory CD45RA+ cells. The sample consisted of naive CD8+ T cells sorted from blood. The receptors shown here come from a man aged 30-40 years in good health.

V and J are TRBV2 and TRBJ1-2, with 7 bases identical to TRBD1. The CDR3 spans 12 residues. J was trimmed by 6 bases and V by 7 bases; bases with no gene match: 5. Germline V gives CDR1 SNHLY, CDR2 FYNNEI. The CDR3 spells CASNTGTDGYTF. Here the CDR3 DNA reads TGTGCCAGCAATACAGGGACAGATGGCTACACCTTC.

This rearrangement joins TRBV7-9 to TRBJ2-1, with D hard to call. This CDR3 has 13 residues. V was shortened by 11 bases and J by 0 bases, with 11 bases between the two germline ends. Germline V CDR1 and CDR2: SEHNR, FQNEAQ (reference sequence). The CDR3 sequence: CAGVAVSYNEQFF. The CDR3 nucleotides read TGTGCCGGCGTAGCTGTCTCCTACAATGAGCAGTTCTTC.

This chain connects TRBV4-3 to TRBJ2-3; D is unresolved. The CDR3 is 15 amino acids. Germline V gene lookup returns CDR1 LGHNA and CDR2 YSLEER. The V end lost 0 bases, the J end lost 1 base, and 8 bases lay between the germline ends. In DNA form, the CDR3 reads TGCGCCAGCAGCCAAGATGGGTTTGGCACAGATACGCAGTATTTT. It yields the protein CASSQDGFGTDTQYF.

This chain connects TRBV7-9 to TRBJ2-2, with 14 bases lining up with TRBD2. The CDR3 contains 18 residues. The germline V gene has CDR1 SEHNR and CDR2 FQNEAQ (reference sequence). Germline trimming cut 11 bases from V and 0 bases from J; bases unmatched to any gene: 11. The CDR3 DNA is TGTGCCTTCAACCAGGGACTAGCGGGGGAATCGAACACCGGGGAGCTGTTTTTT. This codes for CAFNQGLAGESNTGELFF.

This clone has just one count. The CDR3 spells CASYTDPGGPENTEAFF. DNA of the CDR3: TGTGCCAGTTACACCGACCCGGGAGGGCCGGAGAACACTGAAGCTTTCTTT. The V call is TRBV10-3, the J call TRBJ1-1; no reliable D call. The CDR3 is made up of 17 amino acids. Germline assignment: CDR1 ENHRY and CDR2 SYGVKD. Trimming took 10 bases from V and 1 from J, leaving 25 bases between them.

The genes are TRBV11-3 and TRBJ1-2; D is perhaps TRBD1 (5 bases). V shed 0 bases and J shed 6 bases, with 11 bases lying between them. Germline CDR1 reads SGHNT; CDR2 reads YENEEA. CDR3 size: 14 residues. The CDR3 loop is CASSLDLTGDGYTF. CDR3 bases: TGTGCCAGCAGCTTAGATCTCACGGGGGATGGCTACACCTTC.

DNA of the CDR3: TGTGCCAGCAGCATGGGACAGGGGGCCTACGAGCAGTACTTC. Amino acids: CASSMGQGAYEQYF. The chain couples TRBV9 to TRBJ2-7, with TRBD1 matching over 11 bases. V lost 4 bases to trimming and J lost 2 bases; unmatched junction nucleotides: 2. CDR3 length: 14 amino acids. The germline V gene has CDR1 SGDLS and CDR2 YYNGEE.